This T cell receptor beta chain was obtained from a study of OX40 agonist ivuxolimab in advanced cancers. Only in-frame clones appear in the TCRdb table, and some are missing; sequencing was by immunoSEQ multiplex PCR. The sample includes 50,000 to 55,000 clones, more than 80% of them seen just once. Study-wide results and limits: CD8+ T cells averaged more expanded clones than CD4+. Individuals who were partial responders at 0.1-3.0 mg/kg had clonal expansion that ranked among the lowest.

Germline CDR1 and CDR2: SGHTA and FQGTGA. Germline trimming cut 1 base from V and 0 bases from J; bases unmatched to any gene: 6. The CDR3 length is 17 residues. A word on this clone: Antigen specificity is unknown.

Sequenced material: CD4+ or CD8+ T cells sorted from blood, taken in a trial of the OX40 agonist ivuxolimab. This rearrangement joins TRBV7-3 to TRBJ1-5; 7 bases match TRBD1. This TCR was recovered from an adult with an advanced solid tumor such as melanoma, head and neck, liver or kidney cancer. CDR3 in amino acids: CASSLKTGRDSNQPQHF. Here the CDR3 DNA reads TGTGCCAGCAGCTTAAAGACAGGGAGGGATAGCAATCAGCCCCAGCATTTT.